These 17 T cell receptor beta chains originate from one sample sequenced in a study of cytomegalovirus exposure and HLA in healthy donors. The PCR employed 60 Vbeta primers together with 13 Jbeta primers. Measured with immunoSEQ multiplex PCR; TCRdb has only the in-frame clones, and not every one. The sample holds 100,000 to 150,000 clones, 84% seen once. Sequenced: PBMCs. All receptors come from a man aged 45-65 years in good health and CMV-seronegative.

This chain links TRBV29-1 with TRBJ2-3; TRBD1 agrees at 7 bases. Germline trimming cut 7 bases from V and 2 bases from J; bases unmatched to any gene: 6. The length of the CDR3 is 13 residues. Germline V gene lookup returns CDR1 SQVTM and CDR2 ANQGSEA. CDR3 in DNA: TGCAGCGGGGGGACAGCGCTCACAGATACGCAGTATTTT. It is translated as CSGGTALTDTQYF.

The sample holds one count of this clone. The CDR3 here is CAWSLLAKGLAGGPTPNEQYF. CDR3 in DNA: TGTGCCTGGAGCCTACTAGCTAAGGGACTAGCGGGGGGGCCCACGCCGAATGAGCAGTACTTC. The rearrangement joins TRBV30 to TRBJ2-7; the match to TRBD2 covers 16 bases. This CDR3 region has 21 residues. Germline CDR1 is GTSNPN and CDR2 is SVGIG (reference sequence). After removal of 3 bases from V and 7 bases from J, the junction contained 24 bases not matched to a gene.

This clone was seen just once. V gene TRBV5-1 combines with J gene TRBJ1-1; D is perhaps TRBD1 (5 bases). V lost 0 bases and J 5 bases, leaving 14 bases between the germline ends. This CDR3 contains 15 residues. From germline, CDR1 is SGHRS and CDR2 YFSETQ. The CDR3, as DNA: TGCGCCAGCAGCTTGGACCCGGGGGGAAGTACTGAAGCTTTCTTT. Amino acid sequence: CASSLDPGGSTEAFF.

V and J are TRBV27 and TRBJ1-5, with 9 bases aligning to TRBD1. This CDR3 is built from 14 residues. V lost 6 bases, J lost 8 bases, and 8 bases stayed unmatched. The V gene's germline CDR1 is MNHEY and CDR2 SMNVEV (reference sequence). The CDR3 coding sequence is TGTGCCAGCAGCGCACAGGGGGCTGAGGAGCCCCAGCATTTT. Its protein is CASSAQGAEEPQHF.

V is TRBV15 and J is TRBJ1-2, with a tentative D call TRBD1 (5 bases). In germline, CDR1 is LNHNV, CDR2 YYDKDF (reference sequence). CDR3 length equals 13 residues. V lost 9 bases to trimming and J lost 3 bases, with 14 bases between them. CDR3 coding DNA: TGTGCCACACGGGACTCCGGAGACTATGGCTACACCTTC. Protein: CATRDSGDYGYTF. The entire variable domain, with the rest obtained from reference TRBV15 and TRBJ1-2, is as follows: DAMVIQNPRYQVTQFGKPVTLSCSQTLNHNVMYWYQQKSSQAPKLLFHYYDKDFNNEADTPDNFQSRRPNTSFCFLDIRSPGLGDTAMYLCATRDSGDYGYTFGSGTRLTVV.

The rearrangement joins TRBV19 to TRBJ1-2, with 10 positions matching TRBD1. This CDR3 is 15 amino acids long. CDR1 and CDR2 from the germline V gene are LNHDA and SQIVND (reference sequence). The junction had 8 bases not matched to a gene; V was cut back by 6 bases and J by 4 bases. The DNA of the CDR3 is TGTGCCAGTAGCCTTTTGACAGGGGGCGGCTATGGCTACACCTTC. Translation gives CASSLLTGGGYGYTF.

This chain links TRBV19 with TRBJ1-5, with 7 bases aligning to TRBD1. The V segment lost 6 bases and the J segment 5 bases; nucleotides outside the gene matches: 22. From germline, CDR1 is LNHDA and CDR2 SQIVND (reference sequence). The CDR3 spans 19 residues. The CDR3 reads CASSRYYRGFRDEDQPQHF. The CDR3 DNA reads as TGTGCCAGTAGCCGATATTACAGGGGTTTCAGGGACGAAGATCAGCCCCAGCATTTT.

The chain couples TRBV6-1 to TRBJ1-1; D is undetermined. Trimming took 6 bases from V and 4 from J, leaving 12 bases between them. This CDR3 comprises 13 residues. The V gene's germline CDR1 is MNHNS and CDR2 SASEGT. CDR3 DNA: TGTGCCAGCAGCCTCCGGGCGGGCACTGAAGCTTTCTTT. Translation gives CASSLRAGTEAFF.

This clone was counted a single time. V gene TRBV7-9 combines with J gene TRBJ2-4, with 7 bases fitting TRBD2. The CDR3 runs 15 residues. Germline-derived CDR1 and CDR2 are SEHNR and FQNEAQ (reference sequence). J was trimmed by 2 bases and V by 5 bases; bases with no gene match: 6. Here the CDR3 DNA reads TGTGCCAGCAGCCCAGCGGGGAGCTCCAAAAACATTCAGTACTTC. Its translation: CASSPAGSSKNIQYF.

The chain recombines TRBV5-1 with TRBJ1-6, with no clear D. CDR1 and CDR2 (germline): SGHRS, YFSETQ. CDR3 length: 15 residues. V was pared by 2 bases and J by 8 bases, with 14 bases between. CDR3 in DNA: TGCGCCAGCAGCTTAGCCGGACTCCATTATTCACCCCTCCACTTT. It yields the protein CASSLAGLHYSPLHF.

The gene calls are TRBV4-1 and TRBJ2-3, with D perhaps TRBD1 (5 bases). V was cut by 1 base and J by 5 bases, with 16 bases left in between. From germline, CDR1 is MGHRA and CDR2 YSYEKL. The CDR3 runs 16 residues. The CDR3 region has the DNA TGCGCCAGCAGCCAAGTTGGTCGGACACCGGGAGATACGCAGTATTTT. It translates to CASSQVGRTPGDTQYF.

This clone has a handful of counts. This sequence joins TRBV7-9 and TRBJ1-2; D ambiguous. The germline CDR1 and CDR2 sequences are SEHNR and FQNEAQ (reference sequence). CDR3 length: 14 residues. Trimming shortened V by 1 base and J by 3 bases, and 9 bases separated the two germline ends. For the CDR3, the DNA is TGTGCCAGCAGCTTAGGGCAGAATGACTATGGCTACACCTTC. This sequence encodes CASSLGQNDYGYTF.

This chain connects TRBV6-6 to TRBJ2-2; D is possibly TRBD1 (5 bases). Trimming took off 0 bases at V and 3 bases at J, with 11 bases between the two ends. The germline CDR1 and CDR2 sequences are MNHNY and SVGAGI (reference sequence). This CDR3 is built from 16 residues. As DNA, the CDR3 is TGTGCCAGCAGTTACTCGACAGAAGGAGACACCGGGGAGCTGTTTTTT. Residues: CASSYSTEGDTGELFF.

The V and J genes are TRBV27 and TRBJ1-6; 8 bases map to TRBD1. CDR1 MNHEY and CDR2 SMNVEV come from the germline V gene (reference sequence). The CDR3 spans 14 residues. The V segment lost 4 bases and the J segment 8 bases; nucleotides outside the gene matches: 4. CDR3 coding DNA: TGTGCCAGCAGTTCAACAGGGGGAGATTCACCCCTCCACTTT. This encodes CASSSTGGDSPLHF.

CDR3 DNA sequence: TGTGCCAGCAGCCAGGGTAGCAATCAGCCCCAGCATTTT. Residues: CASSQGSNQPQHF. The J gene is TRBJ1-5, the V gene TRBV6-5, with D possibly being TRBD1 (5 bases). The CDR3 covers 13 residues. Trimming took off 6 bases at V and 0 bases at J, with 6 bases between the two ends. Germline CDR1 reads MNHEY; CDR2 reads SVGAGI.

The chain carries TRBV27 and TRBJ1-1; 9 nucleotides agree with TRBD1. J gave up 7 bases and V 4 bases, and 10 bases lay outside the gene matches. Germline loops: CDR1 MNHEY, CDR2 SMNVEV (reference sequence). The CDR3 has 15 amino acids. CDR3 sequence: CASSSRRTGEIEAFF. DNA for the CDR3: TGTGCCAGCAGTTCACGACGGACAGGGGAAATTGAAGCTTTCTTT.

The CDR3 region is CASSLGQGRMNTEAFF. The CDR3 DNA reads as TGTGCCAGCAGCTTAGGGCAGGGGCGGATGAACACTGAAGCTTTCTTT. The chain recombines TRBV11-2 with TRBJ1-1; a weak D match, TRBD1 (6 bases). V lost 1 base to trimming and J lost 0 bases, with 12 bases between them. The V gene's germline CDR1 is SGHAT and CDR2 FQNNGV. The CDR3 runs 16 residues.